One sample yielded the 9 T cell receptor beta chains listed below, sequenced in a study of blood T cell repertoires in COVID-19. Assay: immunoSEQ multiplex PCR; the TCRdb copy retains only in-frame clones and omits some. This sample has about 150,000 clones, with more than 65% found just once. The sequenced sample consisted of peripheral blood. The receptors originated from a woman aged 45-65 years with acute or convalescent COVID-19.

The chain joins TRBV10-3 to TRBJ1-2; the D gene is possibly TRBD1 (5 bases). V gave up 2 bases and J gave up 8 bases, with 15 bases separating them. CDR3 size: 14 residues. Looked up from germline, CDR1 is ENHRY and CDR2 is SYGVKD. CDR3 DNA sequence: TGTGCCATCAGTGAGCTACAGGAGAGTGGCGGCTACACCTTC. Its protein product is CAISELQESGGYTF.

The V gene is TRBV5-1, the J gene TRBJ2-7; tentatively, D is TRBD2 (6 bases). The CDR3 length is 16 residues. Trimming stripped 0 bases from V and 3 bases from J, with 16 bases between. CDR1 SGHRS and CDR2 YFSETQ come from the germline V gene. Written as DNA, the CDR3 is TGCGCCAGCAGCTTGGCCAACCGGGGGAACCGCTACGAGCAGTACTTC. The encoded protein is CASSLANRGNRYEQYF.

In its sample, this clone was seen a few times. The chain links TRBV7-2 to TRBJ2-7, with 8 positions matching TRBD2. Unmatched junction bases numbered 11, after V lost 6 bases and J lost 4 bases. The CDR3 runs to 15 residues. CDR1 is SGHTA, CDR2 FQGNSA, per germline. The CDR3 protein is CASRRGESILYEQYF. The CDR3 bases are TGTGCCAGCAGGCGGGGGGAATCAATATTATACGAGCAGTACTTC.

The chain couples TRBV28 to TRBJ1-2, with D possibly TRBD1 on 5 matching bases. This CDR3 region has 13 residues. Trimming shortened V by 6 bases and J by 7 bases, and 15 bases separated the two germline ends. Germline assignment: CDR1 MDHEN and CDR2 SYDVKM. The CDR3 loop is CASSSGEGFGYTF. The CDR3 nucleotides read TGTGCCAGCAGCTCGGGAGAGGGGTTTGGCTACACCTTC.

This clone has more than one count but fewer than ten. The chain couples TRBV7-6 to TRBJ1-4, with 7 bases fitting TRBD1. The ends lost 4 bases at V and 12 bases at J; junction bases unmatched: 8. Germline lookup yields CDR1 SGHVS and CDR2 FNYEAQ. There are 13 residues in the CDR3. CDR3 bases: TGTGCCAGCAGCTCCCGGGACAGTTCTGAACTGTTTTTT. Residues: CASSSRDSSELFF.

The V gene is TRBV10-3, the J gene TRBJ1-1; a possible D gene is TRBD1 (5 bases). The CDR3 has 12 amino acids. In germline, CDR1 is ENHRY, CDR2 SYGVKD. V lost 4 bases, J lost 7 bases, and 10 bases lay in between. The CDR3: CAISAGGVEAFF. CDR3 bases: TGTGCCATCAGTGCGGGGGGGGTTGAAGCTTTCTTT.

V usage is TRBV23-1 and J usage is TRBJ2-1; maybe TRBD1 (6 bases). TRBV23-1 is flagged as an ORF with uncertain function. The CDR3 is 19 residues long. V was pared by 4 bases and J by 5 bases, with 27 bases between. Here the CDR3 DNA reads TGCGCCAGCAGTCCCTCCATGGGGGCAGCGAGGAGTACCAACAATGAGCAGTTCTTC. Protein product: CASSPSMGAARSTNNEQFF.

The chain is built from TRBV28 and TRBJ1-1; 10 bases map to TRBD1. Germline assignment: CDR1 MDHEN and CDR2 SYDVKM. Trimming took 6 bases from V and 11 from J; bases not matched to a gene: 18. This CDR3 comprises 16 residues. In DNA, the CDR3 is TGTGCCAGCAGATCTCCCGCCGGGACAGGGGCCTTGGGGGCTTTCTTT. Protein product: CASRSPAGTGALGAFF.

This clone came up once. CDR3 region: CASSYGRGSYNEQFF. DNA of the CDR3: TGTGCCAGCAGTTATGGGCGGGGGAGTTACAATGAGCAGTTCTTC. The gene calls are TRBV6-2 or TRBV6-3 and TRBJ2-1; 7 bases align to TRBD2. Trimming took 3 bases from V and 4 from J; bases not matched to a gene: 6. The CDR3 runs to 15 residues. From germline, CDR1 is MNHEY and CDR2 SVGEGT.